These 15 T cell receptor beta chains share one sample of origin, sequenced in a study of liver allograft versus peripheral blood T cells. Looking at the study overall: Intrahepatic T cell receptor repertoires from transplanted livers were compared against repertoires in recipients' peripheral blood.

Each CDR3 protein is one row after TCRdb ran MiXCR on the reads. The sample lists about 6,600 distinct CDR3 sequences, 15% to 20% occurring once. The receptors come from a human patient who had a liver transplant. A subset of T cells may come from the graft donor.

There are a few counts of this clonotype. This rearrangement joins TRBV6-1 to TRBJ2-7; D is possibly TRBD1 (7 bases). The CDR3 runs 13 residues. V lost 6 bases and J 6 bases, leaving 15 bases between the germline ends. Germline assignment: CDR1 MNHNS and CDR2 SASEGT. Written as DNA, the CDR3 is TGTGCCAGCAGAACTCACAGGGGAGGCGAGCAGTACTTC. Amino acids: CASRTHRGGEQYF.

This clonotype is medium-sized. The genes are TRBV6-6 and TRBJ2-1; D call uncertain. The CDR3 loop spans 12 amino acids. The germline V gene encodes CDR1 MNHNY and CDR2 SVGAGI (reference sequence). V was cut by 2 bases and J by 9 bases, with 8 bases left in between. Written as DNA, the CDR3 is TGTGCCAGCAGTTACGCCTCCAGTGAGCAGTTCTTC. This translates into CASSYASSEQFF.

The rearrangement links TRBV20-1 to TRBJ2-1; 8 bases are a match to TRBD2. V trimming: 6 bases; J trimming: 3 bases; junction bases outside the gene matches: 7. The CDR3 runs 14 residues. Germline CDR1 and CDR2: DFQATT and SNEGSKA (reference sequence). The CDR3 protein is CSAFRAGVYNEQFF. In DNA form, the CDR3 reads TGCAGTGCCTTTCGAGCGGGGGTCTACAATGAGCAGTTCTTC.

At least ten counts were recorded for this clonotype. DNA of the CDR3: TGTGCCAGCAGAGGCGGGACTTTGAATCAGCCCCAGCATTTT. This codes for CASRGGTLNQPQHF. The chain is built from TRBV27 and TRBJ1-5, with a possible D match to TRBD1 (5 bases). Germline values: CDR1 MNHEY, CDR2 SMNVEV (reference sequence). The germline V and J ends were trimmed by 6 bases and 4 bases, with 13 bases remaining between them. CDR3 length equals 14 residues.

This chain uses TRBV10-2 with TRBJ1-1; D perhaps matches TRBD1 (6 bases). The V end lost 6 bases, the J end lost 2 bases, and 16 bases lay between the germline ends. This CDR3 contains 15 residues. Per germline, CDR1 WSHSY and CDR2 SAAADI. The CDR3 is CASRRGAGINTEAFF. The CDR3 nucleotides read TGCGCCAGCAGAAGGGGGGCAGGTATCAACACTGAAGCTTTCTTT.

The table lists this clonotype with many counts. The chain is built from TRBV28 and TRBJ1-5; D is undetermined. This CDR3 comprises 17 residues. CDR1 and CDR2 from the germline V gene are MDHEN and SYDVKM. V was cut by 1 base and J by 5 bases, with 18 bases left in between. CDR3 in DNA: TGTGCCAGCAGTTTATTTCTAAGGGCAGGAGGGCATCAGCCCCAGCATTTT. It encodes CASSLFLRAGGHQPQHF.

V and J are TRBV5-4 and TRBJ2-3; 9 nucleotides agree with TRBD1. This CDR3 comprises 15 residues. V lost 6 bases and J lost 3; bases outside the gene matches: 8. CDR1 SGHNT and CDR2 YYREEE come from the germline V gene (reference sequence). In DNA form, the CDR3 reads TGTGCCAGCACCCGAACAGGACAGGGGACAGATACGCAGTATTTT. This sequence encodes CASTRTGQGTDTQYF.

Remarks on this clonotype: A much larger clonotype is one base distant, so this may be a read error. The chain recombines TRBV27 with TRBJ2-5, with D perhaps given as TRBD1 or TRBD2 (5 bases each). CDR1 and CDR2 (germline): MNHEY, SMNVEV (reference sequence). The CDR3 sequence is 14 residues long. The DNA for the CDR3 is TGTGCCAGTAGTTGGTGGGACGGACAAGAGACCCAGTACTTC. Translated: CASSWWDGQETQYF.

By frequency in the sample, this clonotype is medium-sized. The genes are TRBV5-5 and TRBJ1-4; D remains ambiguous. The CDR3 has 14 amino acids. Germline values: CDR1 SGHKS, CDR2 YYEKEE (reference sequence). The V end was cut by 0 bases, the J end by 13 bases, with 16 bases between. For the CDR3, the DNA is TGTGCCAGCAGCTTGGATCACAGCCGGGGTCGACTGTTTTTT. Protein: CASSLDHSRGRLFF.

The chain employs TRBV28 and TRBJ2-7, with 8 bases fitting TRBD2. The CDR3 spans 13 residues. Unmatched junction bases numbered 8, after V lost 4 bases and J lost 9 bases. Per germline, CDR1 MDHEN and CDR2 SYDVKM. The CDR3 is CASSSGGPPGQYF. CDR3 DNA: TGTGCCAGCAGTTCGGGAGGGCCGCCTGGGCAGTACTTC.

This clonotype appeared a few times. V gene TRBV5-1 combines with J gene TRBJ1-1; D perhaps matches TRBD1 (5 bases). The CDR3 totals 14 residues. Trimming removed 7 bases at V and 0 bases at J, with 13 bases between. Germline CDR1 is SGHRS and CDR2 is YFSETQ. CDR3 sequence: CASRQPTLNTEAFF. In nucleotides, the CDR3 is TGCGCCAGCCGACAGCCGACATTGAACACTGAAGCTTTCTTT.

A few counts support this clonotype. This chain's CDR3 is CASRPQARYEQYF. CDR3 bases: TGTGCCAGCCGTCCACAGGCTAGATACGAGCAGTACTTC. V and J are TRBV28 and TRBJ2-7, with D maybe TRBD1 (5 bases). V was clipped by 8 bases and J by 4 bases, with 15 bases between them. The CDR3 is made up of 13 amino acids. Germline V gene lookup returns CDR1 MDHEN and CDR2 SYDVKM.

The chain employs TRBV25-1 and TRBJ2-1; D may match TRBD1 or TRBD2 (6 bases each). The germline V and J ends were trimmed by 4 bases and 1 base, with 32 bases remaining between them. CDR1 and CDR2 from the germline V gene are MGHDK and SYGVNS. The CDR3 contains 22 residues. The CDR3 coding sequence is TGTGCCAGCAGTGGAACTACAGGGCGGGACTCGAACAAAAGTCAATCCTACAATGAGCAGTTCTTC. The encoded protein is CASSGTTGRDSNKSQSYNEQFF.

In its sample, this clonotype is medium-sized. CDR3 loop: CASSFRNTEAFF. CDR3 DNA: TGTGCCAGCAGTTTCCGCAACACTGAAGCTTTCTTT. The J gene is TRBJ1-1, the V gene TRBV27; no clear D. V lost 3 bases and J lost 2, with 4 bases in between. CDR1 MNHEY and CDR2 SMNVEV come from the germline V gene (reference sequence). The CDR3 runs 12 residues.

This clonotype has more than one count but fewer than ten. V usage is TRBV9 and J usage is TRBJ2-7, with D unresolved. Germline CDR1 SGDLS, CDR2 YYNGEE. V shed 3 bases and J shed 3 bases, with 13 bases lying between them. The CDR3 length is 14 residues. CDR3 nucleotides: TGTGCCAGCAGCGCAGAGCCCTTAAACTACGAGCAGTACTTC. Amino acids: CASSAEPLNYEQYF.